This TCR beta chain came from a study of T and B cells in COVID-19 patients. V gave up 1 base and J gave up 7 bases, with 10 bases separating them. CDR1 is SQVTM, CDR2 ANQGSEA, per germline. This CDR3 comprises 12 residues. This clonotype rates as medium-sized. Its matching antigen is unknown. Overall study findings and caveats: Patients with COVID-19 reportedly showed strongly skewed T cell receptor beta variable and joining gene usage.

Each TRB amplification used roughly 220-550 ng of genomic DNA from blood. Multiplex PCR with BIOMED2 TRB-A/B primer pools amplified TRB rearrangements. TCRdb re-derived calls from the multiplex PCR reads in MiXCR, one entry per CDR3 protein. The sample lists about 5,100 distinct CDR3 sequences, 21% occurring once. Sequences were obtained from blood. This clonotype was sampled from a human donor with active COVID-19. The V gene is TRBV29-1, the J gene TRBJ1-1, with unresolved D. The DNA for the CDR3 is TGCAGCGTTGAAGGGAGTACCCTTGAAGCTTTCTTT. Residues: CSVEGSTLEAFF.